This T cell receptor (beta chain) was captured by sequencing in a study of PD-L1 blockade in urothelial cancer (dated by TCRdb to about 2017). In terms of the full investigation: About 85% of the roughly 29 patients were males with bladder-origin urothelial cancer, and about 60% of the 29 reported a prior smoking history. Patients had an ECOG performance status of 0 or 1 and had received between 0 and 3 prior chemotherapy regimens. Blood samples were analyzed 3 weeks after the start of treatment (second dose) and 6 weeks after the start of treatment. Blood samples yielded a median of about 150,000 T cells and more than 80,000 unique TCRs, with median clonality 0.080. The study, an exploratory multi-omic analysis, examined somatic, immune and clinical correlates of response to PD-L1 blockade with atezolizumab in urothelial cancer. Pretreatment tumor samples, along with matched peripheral blood serially collected before and after atezolizumab treatment, were subjected to TCR sequencing. Durable clinical benefit meant progression-free survival longer than 6 months, and TCR features were also tested against progression-free and overall survival. In the same patients who had TCR sequencing, pretreatment tumors also underwent whole exome sequencing and RNA sequencing. Nine or ten patients reached durable clinical benefit, while some 20 patients did not. Some 30 patients had pretreatment blood TCR-seq, 24 had at least one posttreatment blood collection, and 24 had tumor TCR-seq. General findings and caveats noted by the study authors: Improved progression-free and overall survival was found to be associated with pretreatment peripheral blood TCR clonality below the median. Patients with durable benefit showed greater expansion of tumor-associated TCR clones in peripheral blood 3 weeks after starting treatment (n of about 22, p = 0.022). Because the sample size was small (n ≈ 30) and many exploratory analyses were performed, the results are intended to be hypothesis-generating.

To estimate absolute template abundance from read counts, synthetic TCR analog templates were spiked into each PCR. Using the immunoSEQ assay, TCRbeta CDR3 regions were amplified from genomic DNA with bias-controlled V and J gene primers. Sequencing of rearranged TCRbeta segments was done at approximately 20X coverage. On the authors' methods: Sequencing errors were corrected by clustering, and CDR3s were annotated against IMGT so that V, D and J genes could be assigned. Downstream analyses used only productive TCRbeta rearrangements, leaving out any out-of-frame or stop-codon sequences. To compute clonality, Shannon entropy was normalized by the log of the number of unique productive sequences and then subtracted from one. Clones differing between time points or between blood and tumor were identified using Fisher's exact test with Benjamini-Hochberg correction, with an adjusted p below 0.01 applied as the threshold. TCRdb re-hosts the immuneACCESS table, in-frame sequences only. Its copies lack some clones; in the studies checked, an unresolved V gene accounts for under half of them, and the cause for the rest is not known. The V and J calls and clone size are taken from that table; D and trimming were inferred from the DNA. The sample includes roughly 40,000 clones, with over 75% observed a single time. The top ten clones comprise more than 20% of the sample.

The germline V and J ends show losses of 2 bases and 9 bases respectively, and no gene match explains 8 bases of the junction. Taken from cysteine to phenylalanine, the CDR3 has 16 residues. Only the CDR3 part of the read is kept: 48 bases, read in frame from the first base. Via the germline V gene, CDR1 is MNHEY and CDR2 SVGAGI. A word on this clone: Its antigen has not been determined. The sample holds no much larger clone one base away, and base qualities are not on file.

The sample's time point, from its label and the paper: pretreatment peripheral blood. The Qiagen DNeasy Blood extraction kit was used to purify genomic DNA from total PBMCs and from tumor samples. Collected pretreatment and during treatment, PBMCs were isolated and stored as previously described. Recombination connected TRBV6-5 to TRBJ2-4, with TRBD2 identical over 12 junction bases. Sequencing was performed on PBMCs, taken around atezolizumab (anti-PD-L1) treatment. The source is a donor over 35 with urothelial cancer. This receptor has the CDR3 CASSYPASGGVGIQYF. The DNA sequence follows: TGTGCCAGCAGTTACCCGGCTAGCGGGGGGGTGGGCATTCAGTACTTC.